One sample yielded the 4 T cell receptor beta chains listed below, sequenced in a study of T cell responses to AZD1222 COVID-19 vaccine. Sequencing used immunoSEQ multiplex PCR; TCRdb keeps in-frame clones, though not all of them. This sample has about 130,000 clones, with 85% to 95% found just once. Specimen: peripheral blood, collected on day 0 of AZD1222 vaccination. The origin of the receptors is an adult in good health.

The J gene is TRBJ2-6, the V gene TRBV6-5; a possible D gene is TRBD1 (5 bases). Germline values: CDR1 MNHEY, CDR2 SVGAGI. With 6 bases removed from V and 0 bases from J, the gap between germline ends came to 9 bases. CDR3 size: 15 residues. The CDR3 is CASRWTPSGANVLTF. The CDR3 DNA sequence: TGTGCCAGCAGGTGGACACCCTCTGGGGCCAACGTCCTGACTTTC.

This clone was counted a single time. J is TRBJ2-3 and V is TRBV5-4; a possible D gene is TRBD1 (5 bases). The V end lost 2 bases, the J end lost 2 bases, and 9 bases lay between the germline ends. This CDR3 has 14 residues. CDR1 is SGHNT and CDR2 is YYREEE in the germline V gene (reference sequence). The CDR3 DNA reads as TGTGCCAGCAGCTTCCCCAGGGTCACAGATACGCAGTATTTT. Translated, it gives CASSFPRVTDTQYF.

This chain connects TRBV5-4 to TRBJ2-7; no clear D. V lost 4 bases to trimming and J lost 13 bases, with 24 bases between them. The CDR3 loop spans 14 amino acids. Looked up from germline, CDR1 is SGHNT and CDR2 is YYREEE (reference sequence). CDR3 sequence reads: CASSPGLRNPQFYF. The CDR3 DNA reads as TGTGCCAGCAGCCCCGGGCTTAGGAACCCTCAATTCTACTTC.

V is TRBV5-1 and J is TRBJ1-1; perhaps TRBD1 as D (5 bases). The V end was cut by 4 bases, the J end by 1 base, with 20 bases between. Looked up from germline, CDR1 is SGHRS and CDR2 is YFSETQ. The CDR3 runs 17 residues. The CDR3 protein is CASSQPRGEGQNTEAFF. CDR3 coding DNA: TGCGCCAGCAGCCAACCCCGGGGGGAGGGGCAGAACACTGAAGCTTTCTTT.